A single sample is the source of the 7 T cell receptor beta chains below, sequenced in a study of blood T cell repertoires in COVID-19. Clones were read by immunoSEQ multiplex PCR, and TCRdb kept only the in-frame ones, dropping some. The data contain 200,000 to 250,000 clones, 83% of them singletons. The sample was PBMCs or T cells enriched from blood (not recorded which). The receptors shown here come from a woman in her 50s who had been exposed to COVID-19.

This clone has a handful of counts. This chain uses TRBV10-3 with TRBJ1-5; 8 bases agree with TRBD1. The CDR3 extends over 14 amino acids. V shed 7 bases, J shed 1 base, and the junction held 3 bases outside the gene matches. The germline CDR1 and CDR2 sequences are ENHRY and SYGVKD. CDR3 loop: CAINSGGSNQPQHF. The CDR3, as DNA: TGTGCCATCAATTCAGGGGGCAGCAATCAGCCCCAGCATTTT.

J is TRBJ1-2 and V is TRBV30, with D tentatively TRBD1 (5 bases). Trimming pared 0 bases from V and 4 bases from J, leaving 15 bases between. This CDR3 comprises 15 residues. Germline values: CDR1 GTSNPN, CDR2 SVGIG (reference sequence). The CDR3 region has the DNA TGTGCCTGGAGTGTACGAGCCGGGGGTAGCTATGGCTACACCTTC. As protein: CAWSVRAGGSYGYTF.

The V and J genes are TRBV3-1 (or the pseudogene TRBV3-2) and TRBJ2-1, with no clear D. Germline V gene sequence: CDR1 LGHDT, CDR2 YNNKEL (reference sequence). This CDR3 has 12 residues. The ends were cut back, 1 base at V and 14 bases at J, with 12 bases in the middle. CDR3 protein: CASSQADKSEFF. For the CDR3, the DNA is TGTGCCAGCAGCCAAGCAGACAAGTCGGAGTTCTTC.

The rearrangement links TRBV7-9 to TRBJ2-7, with a tentative D call TRBD1 (7 bases). The CDR3 runs to 15 residues. Germline values: CDR1 SEHNR, CDR2 FQNEAQ (reference sequence). Trimming removed 1 base from V and 6 bases from J, with 16 bases in between. CDR3 sequence reads: CASSLVTGAGGEQYF. DNA of the CDR3: TGTGCCAGCAGCTTAGTTACGGGAGCAGGGGGCGAGCAGTACTTC.

This sequence joins TRBV19 and TRBJ2-5; tentatively, D is TRBD2 (5 bases). V was pared by 8 bases and J by 2 bases, with 15 bases between. The CDR3 is made up of 14 amino acids. The V gene's germline CDR1 is LNHDA and CDR2 SQIVND (reference sequence). The CDR3: CASRVRGGQETQYF. CDR3 bases: TGTGCCAGTCGGGTTCGAGGAGGACAAGAGACCCAGTACTTC.

The rearrangement links TRBV5-1 to TRBJ1-3; 7 bases are shared with TRBD1. The V gene end was trimmed by 0 bases and the J gene end by 0 bases; junction bases not matched to a gene: 3. This CDR3 comprises 16 residues. The germline CDR1 and CDR2 sequences are SGHRS and YFSETQ. CDR3 DNA sequence: TGCGCCAGCAGCTTGGGACAGGGAGGCTCTGGAAACACCATATATTTT. Translation: CASSLGQGGSGNTIYF.

The chain uses TRBV6-5 and TRBJ2-7; 11 bases agree with TRBD1. The V gene end was trimmed by 8 bases and the J gene end by 6 bases; junction bases not matched to a gene: 12. CDR3 length equals 15 residues. The germline gives CDR1 MNHEY, CDR2 SVGAGI. CDR3 sequence reads: CASSSRTGGRGEQYF. CDR3 in DNA: TGTGCCAGCTCCAGCCGGACAGGGGGCAGGGGCGAGCAGTACTTC.